This TCR beta chain was captured in a study of blood T cell repertoires in COVID-19. Sequencing used immunoSEQ multiplex PCR; TCRdb keeps in-frame clones, though not all of them. Of about 290,000 clones in the sample, just under 90% were seen once. Trimming cost V 1 base and J 7 bases, with 14 bases left between them. There are 16 residues in the CDR3. Germline CDR1 is SEHNR and CDR2 is FQNEAQ (reference sequence). Specimen: peripheral blood. The source is a woman aged 25 to 39 with COVID-19, enrolled during active disease. The chain uses TRBV7-9 and TRBJ1-6; D gene unclear. The CDR3 nucleotides are TGTGCCAGCAGCTTAGGGGCCCGGAACAAAAATTCACCCCTCCACTTT. Translation gives CASSLGARNKNSPLHF.